What follows are 5 T cell receptor beta chains derived from one specimen sequenced in a study of blood T cell repertoires in COVID-19. Profiling relied on immunoSEQ multiplex PCR, and the TCRdb table lists in-frame clones only, not all of them. The data contain about 100,000 clones, 65% to 85% of them seen just once; the ten biggest clones take up 4% to 5.5%. Sequenced input: peripheral blood. Source of these receptors: a man in his 60s with acute or convalescent COVID-19.

The chain has TRBV6-5 and TRBJ1-3, with D possibly TRBD1 on 6 matching bases. The germline V and J ends were trimmed by 6 bases and 0 bases, with 12 bases remaining between them. There are 15 residues in the CDR3. CDR1 and CDR2 from the germline V gene are MNHEY and SVGAGI. CDR3 in amino acids: CASRADSNSGNTIYF. The CDR3 DNA reads TGTGCCAGCAGAGCGGACAGCAACTCTGGAAACACCATATATTTT.

The chain recombines TRBV24-1 with TRBJ2-7; 9 bases align to TRBD1. This CDR3 spans 12 amino acids. Germline-derived CDR1 and CDR2 are KGHDR and SFDVKD. The V segment lost 7 bases and the J segment 5 bases; nucleotides outside the gene matches: 2. CDR3 protein: CATRDRGHEQYF. In DNA, the CDR3 is TGTGCCACCAGGGACAGGGGCCACGAGCAGTACTTC.

V usage is TRBV28 and J usage is TRBJ2-5; no clear D gene. Per the germline V gene, CDR1 is MDHEN and CDR2 is SYDVKM. The CDR3 extends over 13 amino acids. Trimming stripped 6 bases from V and 5 bases from J, with 13 bases between. CDR3: CASRNQARETQYF. DNA for the CDR3: TGTGCCAGCAGAAATCAGGCTCGGGAGACCCAGTACTTC.

This chain links TRBV11-2 with TRBJ2-7, with 11 nucleotides matching TRBD1. V trimming: 1 base; J trimming: 1 base; junction bases outside the gene matches: 3. CDR3 length: 16 residues. Germline V lookup: CDR1 SGHAT, CDR2 FQNNGV. DNA of the CDR3: TGTGCCAGCAGCTTAGTTGGACAGGGGGCTTCCTACGAGCAGTACTTC. Translating gives CASSLVGQGASYEQYF.

This clone appeared many times. The V gene is TRBV11-2, the J gene TRBJ2-1, with 9 bases fitting TRBD2. Losses at the gene ends were 3 bases for V and 5 bases for J; bases not matched to a gene: 5. CDR1 and CDR2 from the germline V gene are SGHAT and FQNNGV. The CDR3 sequence is 15 residues long. The CDR3 sequence: CASSFPSGVNNEQFF. CDR3 in DNA: TGTGCCAGCAGCTTTCCTAGCGGGGTAAACAATGAGCAGTTCTTC.